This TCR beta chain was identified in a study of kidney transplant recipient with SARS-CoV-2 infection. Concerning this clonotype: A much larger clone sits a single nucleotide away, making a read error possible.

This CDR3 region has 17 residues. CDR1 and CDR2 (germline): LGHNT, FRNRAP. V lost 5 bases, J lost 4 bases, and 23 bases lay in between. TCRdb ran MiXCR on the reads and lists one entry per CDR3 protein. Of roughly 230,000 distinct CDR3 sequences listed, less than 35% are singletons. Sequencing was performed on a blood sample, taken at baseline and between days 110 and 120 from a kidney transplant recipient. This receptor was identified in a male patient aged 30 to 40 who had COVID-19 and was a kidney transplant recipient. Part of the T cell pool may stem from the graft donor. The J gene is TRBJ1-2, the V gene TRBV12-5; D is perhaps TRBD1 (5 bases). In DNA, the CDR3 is TGTGCTAGTGGTACGAGGTTTTTGCAGGGAAAGACCTATGGCTACACCTTC. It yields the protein CASGTRFLQGKTYGYTF.